The sample holds a few counts of the clone carrying this T cell receptor (beta chain). The antigen is undetermined. By way of CD45RO/CCR7/CD25/CD127/CD95/CD27, the CD4+ regulatory, stem cell-like memory, central memory and naive cells were sorted. This CDR3 region has 16 residues. Germline V CDR1 and CDR2: SEHNR, FQNEAQ (reference sequence). Trimming took 4 bases from V and 7 from J, leaving 19 bases between them. All of the isolated RNA was reverse transcribed, so expressed TCRB transcripts were sequenced. The table came from immunoSEQ multiplex PCR; TCRdb's copy has only in-frame clones and leaves some out. The sample yields 900,000 or so clones, around a sixth seen once. The entry originates in a study of beta chain features in type 1 diabetes. Findings of the study overall: More deletions and fewer insertions at VDJ junctions were found in patients with type 1 diabetes. Cells carrying high TCR expression could end up over-represented when cDNA is sequenced.

This chain connects TRBV7-9 to TRBJ1-4, with no clear D. The sequencing sample was made of naive CD4+ T cells from blood. The source is a woman younger than 30 in good health. The CDR3 is CASSSTNQGSAEKLFF. The CDR3 nucleotides are TGTGCCAGCAGCTCGACCAACCAAGGGAGCGCTGAAAAACTGTTTTTT.